This TCR beta chain was sequenced for a study of OX40 agonist ivuxolimab in advanced cancers. Study-wide context: Ivuxolimab was a fully human IgG2 agonistic monoclonal antibody targeting the costimulatory receptor OX40 (CD134). A male proportion of roughly 80% and a mean age of 60 years, ranging from 23 to 79, were recorded for the dose-escalation cohort. Intravenous ivuxolimab was administered to patients every 2 weeks at six dose levels: 0.01, 0.1, 0.3, 1.5, 3 and 10 mg/kg. Prior anti-PD-1, anti-PD-L1 or anti-CTLA-4 therapy was permitted, and approximately 41% of dose-escalation patients had received checkpoint inhibitors. Partial responses occurred in three dose-escalation patients: two with cutaneous melanoma and one with hepatocellular carcinoma. The monotherapy dose-escalation portion (N of about 50 patients) of the phase I ivuxolimab trial is reported in the paper. Among the approximately 54 dose-escalation patients, approximately 20 had hepatocellular carcinoma, roughly 15 melanoma, 9 renal cell carcinoma and 9 head and neck cancer. Peripheral TCRbeta sequencing aimed to test whether ivuxolimab altered TCR sequence diversity and caused clonal T-cell expansion. The full study reports these points: Clonal expansion of both CD4+ and CD8+ blood T cells was observed from baseline to week 6 at doses 0.1 to 3.0 mg/kg. Antigen specificity was not determined for the clonally expanded peripheral T cells. Partial responders in the 0.1-3.0 mg/kg groups had among the lowest normalized peripheral clonal expansion, especially among CD8+ T cells. After ivuxolimab, CD8+ T cells had more expanded clones than CD4+ T cells on average. Low levels of normalized T-cell clonal expansion were also shown by some nonresponding patients.

Including the terminal cysteine and phenylalanine, the CDR3 comprises 12 residues. CDR3 DNA only is kept here, 36 bases in frame from base 1. A distance of 9 bases separates the germline ends of V and J, which lose 6 bases and 6 bases respectively. CDR1 MNHNY and CDR2 SVGAGI were looked up in the germline V gene (reference sequence). The trial excluded patients who had a history of autoimmune disease or who were on systemic immunosuppression. Peripheral blood for TCR sequencing was collected from all dose cohorts at baseline, on cycle 4 day 1, and on cycle 7 day 1. The samples were taken from a phase I, first-in-human, multicenter, open-label dose-escalation trial of ivuxolimab. Adults with locally advanced or metastatic head and neck squamous cell, hepatocellular, melanoma or renal cell carcinoma were enrolled in the trial. Before TCR sequencing, CD4+ T cells and CD8+ T cells were sorted from peripheral blood as separate populations.

In the case of this clone: What antigen it recognizes has not been identified. Base qualities are not at hand, and no much larger clone is one base apart.

To sequence the TCRbeta CDR3 region, genomic DNA was isolated from the sorted cells. The immunoSEQ Assay was used to sequence the TCRbeta CDR3 regions. The table comes from immuneACCESS by way of TCRdb, which keeps in-frame sequences with V and J called. Part of the clones is missing from these tables; in studies checked, under half for an unresolved V gene and the rest for unknown reasons. The sample table holds about 26,000 clones, of which roughly 77% were seen once. Roughly a third of the sample is taken by the ten largest. Sequenced here: CD4+ or CD8+ T cells sorted from blood, sampled in a trial of the OX40 agonist ivuxolimab. This chain is built from TRBV6-6 and TRBJ2-1; the D segment cannot be called with confidence. This receptor was obtained from an adult with an advanced solid tumor such as melanoma, head and neck, liver or kidney cancer. The sequenced DNA is TGTGCCAGCAGGGTGGACGTCAATGAGCAGTTCTTC. Translated, it gives CASRVDVNEQFF.